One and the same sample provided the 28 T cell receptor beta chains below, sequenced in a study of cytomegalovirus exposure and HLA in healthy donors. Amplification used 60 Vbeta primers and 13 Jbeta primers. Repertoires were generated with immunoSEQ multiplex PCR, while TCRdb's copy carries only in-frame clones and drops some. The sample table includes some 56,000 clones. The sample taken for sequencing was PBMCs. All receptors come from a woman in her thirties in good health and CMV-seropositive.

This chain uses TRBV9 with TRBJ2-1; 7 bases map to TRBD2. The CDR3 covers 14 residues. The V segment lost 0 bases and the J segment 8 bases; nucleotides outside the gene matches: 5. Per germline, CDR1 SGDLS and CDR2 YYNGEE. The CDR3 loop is CASSVGTSGDEQFF. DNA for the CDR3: TGTGCCAGCAGCGTAGGGACTAGTGGGGATGAGCAGTTCTTC.

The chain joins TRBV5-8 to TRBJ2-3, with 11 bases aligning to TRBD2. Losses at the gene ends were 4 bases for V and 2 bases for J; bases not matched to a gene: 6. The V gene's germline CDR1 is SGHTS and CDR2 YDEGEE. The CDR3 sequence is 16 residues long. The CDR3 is CASSHGLAGFTDTQYF. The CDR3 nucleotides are TGTGCCAGCAGCCATGGACTAGCGGGCTTCACAGATACGCAGTATTTT.

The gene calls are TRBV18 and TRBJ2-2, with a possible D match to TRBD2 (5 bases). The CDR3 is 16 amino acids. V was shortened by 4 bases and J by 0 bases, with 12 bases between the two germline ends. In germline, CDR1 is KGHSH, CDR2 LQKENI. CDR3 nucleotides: TGTGCCAGCTCACGGAACCCGGGAACGAACACCGGGGAGCTGTTTTTT. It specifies CASSRNPGTNTGELFF.

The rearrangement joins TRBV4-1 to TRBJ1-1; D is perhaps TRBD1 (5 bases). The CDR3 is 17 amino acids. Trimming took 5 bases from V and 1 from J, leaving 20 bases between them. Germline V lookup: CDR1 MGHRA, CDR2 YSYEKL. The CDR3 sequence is CASSWVGDFSGNTEAFF. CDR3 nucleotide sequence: TGCGCCAGCAGCTGGGTAGGGGATTTCAGTGGGAACACTGAAGCTTTCTTT.

The CDR3 DNA is TGTGCCTGGAGTCCTAGCGGGAGAGGCGCCATTCAGTACTTC. Its translation is CAWSPSGRGAIQYF. V usage is TRBV30 and J usage is TRBJ2-4; TRBD2 aligns across 10 bases. Germline assignment: CDR1 GTSNPN and CDR2 SVGIG (reference sequence). Trimming cost V 2 bases and J 9 bases; bases outside gene matches: 7. This CDR3 has 14 residues.

The CDR3 sequence: CAWSTDRGAFGYTF. CDR3 coding DNA: TGTGCCTGGAGTACAGACAGGGGGGCGTTTGGCTACACCTTC. The gene calls are TRBV30 and TRBJ1-2, with 9 nucleotides matching TRBD1. This CDR3 is built from 14 residues. In germline, CDR1 is GTSNPN, CDR2 SVGIG (reference sequence). V was clipped by 2 bases and J by 7 bases; unmatched bases: 8.

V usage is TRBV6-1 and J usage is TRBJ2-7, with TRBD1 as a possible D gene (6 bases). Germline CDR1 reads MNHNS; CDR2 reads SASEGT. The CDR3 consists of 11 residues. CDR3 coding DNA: TGTGCGGTACAGGGTTTCTACGAGCAGTACTTC. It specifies CAVQGFYEQYF.

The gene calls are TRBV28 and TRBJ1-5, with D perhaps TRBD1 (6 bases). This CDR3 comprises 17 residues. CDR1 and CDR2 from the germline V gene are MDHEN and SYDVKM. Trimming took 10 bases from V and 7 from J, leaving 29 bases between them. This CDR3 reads CATLRTDNQPQIQPQHF. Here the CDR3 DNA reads TGTGCCACCCTTAGGACAGACAATCAGCCCCAGATACAGCCCCAGCATTTT. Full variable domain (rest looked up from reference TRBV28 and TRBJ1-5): DVKVTQSSRYLVKRTGEKVFLECVQDMDHENMFWYRQDPGLGLRLIYFSYDVKMKEKGDIPEGYSVSREKKERFSLILESASTNQTSMYLCATLRTDNQPQIQPQHFGDGTRLSIL.

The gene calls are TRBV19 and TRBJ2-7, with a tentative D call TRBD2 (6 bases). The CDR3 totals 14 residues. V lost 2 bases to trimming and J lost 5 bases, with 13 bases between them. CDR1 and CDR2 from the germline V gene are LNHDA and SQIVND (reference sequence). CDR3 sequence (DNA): TGTGCCAGTAGTATATCTGTGGAGGGTGACGAGCAGTACTTC. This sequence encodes CASSISVEGDEQYF.

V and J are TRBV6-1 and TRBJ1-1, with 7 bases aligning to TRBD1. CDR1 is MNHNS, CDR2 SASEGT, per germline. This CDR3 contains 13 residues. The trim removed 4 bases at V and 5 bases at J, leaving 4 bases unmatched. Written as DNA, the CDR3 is TGTGCCAGCAGTGGGTACAGGGGTACTGAAGCTTTCTTT. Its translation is CASSGYRGTEAFF.

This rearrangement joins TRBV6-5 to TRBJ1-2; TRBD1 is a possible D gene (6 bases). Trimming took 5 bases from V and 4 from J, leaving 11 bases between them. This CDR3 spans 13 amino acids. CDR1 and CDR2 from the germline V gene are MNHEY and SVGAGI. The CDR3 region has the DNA TGTGCCAGCAGTCCGACAGGCTTCTATGGCTACACCTTC. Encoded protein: CASSPTGFYGYTF.

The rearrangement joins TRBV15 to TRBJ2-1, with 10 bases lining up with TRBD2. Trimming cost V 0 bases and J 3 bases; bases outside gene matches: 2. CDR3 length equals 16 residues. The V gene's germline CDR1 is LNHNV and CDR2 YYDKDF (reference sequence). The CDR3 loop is CATSRELAGIYNEQFF. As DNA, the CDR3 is TGTGCCACCAGCAGAGAACTAGCGGGGATCTACAATGAGCAGTTCTTC. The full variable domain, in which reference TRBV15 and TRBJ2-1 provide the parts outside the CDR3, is DAMVIQNPRYQVTQFGKPVTLSCSQTLNHNVMYWYQQKSSQAPKLLFHYYDKDFNNEADTPDNFQSRRPNTSFCFLDIRSPGLGDTAMYLCATSRELAGIYNEQFFGPGTRLTVL.

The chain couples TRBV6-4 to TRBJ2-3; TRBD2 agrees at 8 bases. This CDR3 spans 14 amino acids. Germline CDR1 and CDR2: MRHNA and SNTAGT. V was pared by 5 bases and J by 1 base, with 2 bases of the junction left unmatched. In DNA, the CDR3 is TGTGCCAGCAGTCCAGCGGGGGGCACAGATACGCAGTATTTT. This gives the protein CASSPAGGTDTQYF.

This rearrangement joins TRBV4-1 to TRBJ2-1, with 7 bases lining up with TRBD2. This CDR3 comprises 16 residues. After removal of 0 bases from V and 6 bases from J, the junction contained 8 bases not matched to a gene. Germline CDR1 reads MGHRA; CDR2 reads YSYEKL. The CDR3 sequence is CASSQDFGLEGNEQFF. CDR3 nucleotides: TGCGCCAGCAGCCAAGATTTTGGACTAGAGGGCAATGAGCAGTTCTTC.

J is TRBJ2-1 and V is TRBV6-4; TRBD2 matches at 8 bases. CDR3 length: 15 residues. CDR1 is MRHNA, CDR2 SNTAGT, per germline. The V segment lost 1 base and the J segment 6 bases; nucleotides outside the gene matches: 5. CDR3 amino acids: CASSDWLAGLNEQFF. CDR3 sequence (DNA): TGTGCCAGCAGTGACTGGCTAGCGGGCCTCAATGAGCAGTTCTTC.

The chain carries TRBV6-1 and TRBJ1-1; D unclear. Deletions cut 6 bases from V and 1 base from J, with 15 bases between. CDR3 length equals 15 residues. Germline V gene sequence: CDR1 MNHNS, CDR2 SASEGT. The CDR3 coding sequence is TGTGCCAGCAGCCTAGTTATGAGCCCGAACACTGAAGCTTTCTTT. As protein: CASSLVMSPNTEAFF.

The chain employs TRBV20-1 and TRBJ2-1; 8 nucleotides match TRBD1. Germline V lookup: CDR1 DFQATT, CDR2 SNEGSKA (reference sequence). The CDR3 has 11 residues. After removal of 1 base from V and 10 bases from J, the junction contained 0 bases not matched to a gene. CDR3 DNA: TGCAGTGCTAGAGGGACAGGGGAGCAGTTCTTC. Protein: CSARGTGEQFF.

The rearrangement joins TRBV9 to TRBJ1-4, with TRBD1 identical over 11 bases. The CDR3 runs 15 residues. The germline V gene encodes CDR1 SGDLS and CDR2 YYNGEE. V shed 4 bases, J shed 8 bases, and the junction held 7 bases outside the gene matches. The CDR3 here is CASSSRTGGAEKLFF. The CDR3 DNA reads TGTGCCAGCAGCTCTCGGACAGGGGGCGCGGAAAAACTGTTTTTT.

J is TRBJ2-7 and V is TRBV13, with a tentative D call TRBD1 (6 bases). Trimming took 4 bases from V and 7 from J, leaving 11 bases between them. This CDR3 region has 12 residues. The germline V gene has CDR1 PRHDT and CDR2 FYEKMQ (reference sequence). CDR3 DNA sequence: TGTGCCAGCAGCTCGGACAGAGGAGAGCAGTACTTC. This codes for CASSSDRGEQYF.

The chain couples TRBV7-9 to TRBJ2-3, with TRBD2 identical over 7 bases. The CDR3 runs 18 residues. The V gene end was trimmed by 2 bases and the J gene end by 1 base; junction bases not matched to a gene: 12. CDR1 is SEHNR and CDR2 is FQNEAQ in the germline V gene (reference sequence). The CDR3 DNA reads TGTGCCAGCAGCTTACTACCCGGGCCTAGCGGAGGCACAGATACGCAGTATTTT. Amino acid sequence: CASSLLPGPSGGTDTQYF.

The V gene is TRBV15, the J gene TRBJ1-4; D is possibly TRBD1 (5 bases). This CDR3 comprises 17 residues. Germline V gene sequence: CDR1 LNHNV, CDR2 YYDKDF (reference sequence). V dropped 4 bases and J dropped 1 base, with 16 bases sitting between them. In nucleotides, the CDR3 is TGTGCCACCAGCAAGCCTTGGGGGGAAGGAACTAATGAAAAACTGTTTTTT. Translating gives CATSKPWGEGTNEKLFF.

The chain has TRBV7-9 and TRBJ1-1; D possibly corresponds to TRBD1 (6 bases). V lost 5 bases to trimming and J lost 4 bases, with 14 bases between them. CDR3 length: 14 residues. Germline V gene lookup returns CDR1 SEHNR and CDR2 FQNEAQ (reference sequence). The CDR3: CASSRQGTSTEAFF. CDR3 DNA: TGTGCCAGCAGCAGGCAAGGGACAAGCACTGAAGCTTTCTTT. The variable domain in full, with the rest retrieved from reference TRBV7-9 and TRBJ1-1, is DTGVSQNPRHKITKRGQNVTFRCDPISEHNRLYWYRQTLGQGPEFLTYFQNEAQLEKSRLLSDRFSAERPKGSFSTLEIQRTEQGDSAMYLCASSRQGTSTEAFFGQGTRLTVV.

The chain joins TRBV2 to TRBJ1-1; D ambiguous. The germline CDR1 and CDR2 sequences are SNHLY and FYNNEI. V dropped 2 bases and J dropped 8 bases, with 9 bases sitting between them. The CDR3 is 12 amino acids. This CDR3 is CASSESGIEAFF. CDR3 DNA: TGTGCCAGCAGTGAATCCGGGATAGAAGCTTTCTTT.

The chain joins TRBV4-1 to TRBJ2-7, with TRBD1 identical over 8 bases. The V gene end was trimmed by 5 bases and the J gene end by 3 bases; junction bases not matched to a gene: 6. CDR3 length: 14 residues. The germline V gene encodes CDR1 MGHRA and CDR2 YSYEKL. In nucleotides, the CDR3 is TGCGCCAGCAGCGTCGGACAGGGCGTCTACGAGCAGTACTTC. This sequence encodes CASSVGQGVYEQYF.

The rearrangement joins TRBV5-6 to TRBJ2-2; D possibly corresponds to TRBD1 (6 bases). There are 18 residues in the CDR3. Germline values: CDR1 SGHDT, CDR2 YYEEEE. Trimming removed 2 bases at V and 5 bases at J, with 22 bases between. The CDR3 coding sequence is TGTGCCAGCAGCTTAAGCACAGGGTCGCTATCTTGGACCGGGGAGCTGTTTTTT. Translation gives CASSLSTGSLSWTGELFF.

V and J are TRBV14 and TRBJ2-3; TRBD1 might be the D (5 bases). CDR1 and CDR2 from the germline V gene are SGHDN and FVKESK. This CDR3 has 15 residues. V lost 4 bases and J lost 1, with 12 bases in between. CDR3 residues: CASSRRTGGTDTQYF. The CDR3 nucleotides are TGTGCCAGCAGCCGAAGAACAGGTGGCACAGATACGCAGTATTTT.

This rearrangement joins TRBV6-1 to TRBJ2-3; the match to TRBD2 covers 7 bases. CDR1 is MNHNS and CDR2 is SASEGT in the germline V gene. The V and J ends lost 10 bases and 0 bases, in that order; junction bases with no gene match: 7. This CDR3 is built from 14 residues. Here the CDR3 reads CATTLAVSTDTQYF. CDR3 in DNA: TGTGCCACCACTCTAGCGGTTAGCACAGATACGCAGTATTTT.

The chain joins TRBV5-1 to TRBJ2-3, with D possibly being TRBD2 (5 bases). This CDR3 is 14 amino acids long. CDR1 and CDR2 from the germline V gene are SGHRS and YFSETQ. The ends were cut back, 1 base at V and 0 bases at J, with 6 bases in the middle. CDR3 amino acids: CASSLWESTDTQYF. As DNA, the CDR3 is TGCGCCAGCAGCTTGTGGGAGAGCACAGATACGCAGTATTTT. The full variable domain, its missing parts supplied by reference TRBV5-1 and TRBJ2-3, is KAGVTQTPRYLIKTRGQQVTLSCSPISGHRSVSWYQQTPGQGLQFLFEYFSETQRNKGNFPGRFSGRQFSNSRSEMNVSTLELGDSALYLCASSLWESTDTQYFGPGTRLTVL.